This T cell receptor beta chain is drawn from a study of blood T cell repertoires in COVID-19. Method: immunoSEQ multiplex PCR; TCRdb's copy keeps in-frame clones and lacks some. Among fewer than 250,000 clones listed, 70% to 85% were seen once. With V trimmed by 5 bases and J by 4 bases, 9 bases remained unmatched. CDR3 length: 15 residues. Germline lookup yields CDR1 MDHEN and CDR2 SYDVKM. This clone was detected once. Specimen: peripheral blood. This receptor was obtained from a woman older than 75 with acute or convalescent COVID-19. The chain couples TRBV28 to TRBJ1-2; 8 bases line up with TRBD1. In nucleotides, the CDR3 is TGTGCCAGCAGTATCGGGACAGGATCCTTCTATGGCTACACCTTC. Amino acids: CASSIGTGSFYGYTF.